This T cell receptor beta chain was retrieved from a study of cytomegalovirus exposure and HLA in healthy donors. Findings and caveats of the study: A later analysis found most CMV-associated TCR beta chains apparently HLA-restricted. Some V segments, including TRBV6-2 and TRBV6-3, were excluded as indistinguishable. Common viral pathogens seemed to be connected with several of the most significant clusters, according to a later analysis. TCR beta chain V- and J-gene trimming was linked, in a later analysis, to a missense variant in DCLRE1C.

As regards this clone: The antigen remains unidentified.

A multiplex PCR was run with 60 Vbeta primers and 13 Jbeta primers. Sequencing was performed with immunoSEQ multiplex PCR; in TCRdb, only in-frame clones are kept and a portion is missing. This table has about 170,000 clones, approximately 81% appearing once. Germline assignment: CDR1 MNHEY and CDR2 SVGAGI. The CDR3 consists of 16 residues. Trimming shortened V by 2 bases and J by 7 bases, and 21 bases separated the two germline ends. This rearrangement joins TRBV6-5 to TRBJ2-7; TRBD2 is a possible D gene (6 bases). Specimen: PBMCs. This receptor was taken from a woman between 45 and 65 years old in good health and CMV-seronegative. This CDR3 reads CASSYDSGLDTGEQYF. As DNA, the CDR3 is TGTGCCAGCAGTTACGATTCGGGACTCGACACCGGGGAGCAGTACTTC.